This T cell receptor beta chain was sequenced in a study of identical twins. In TCRdb, the 5' RACE reads were re-called with MiXCR into one record per CDR3 protein. The table shows 200,000 to 250,000 distinct CDR3 sequences, with around 8.1% occurring only once. There were only healthy Caucasians among the donors. V lost 5 bases and J lost 9; bases outside the gene matches: 7. CDR3 length: 13 residues. CDR1 and CDR2 (germline): MNHNS, SASEGT. The study, taken as a whole, reports: Out-of-frame TCR alpha sharing observed in monozygotic twins exceeded model estimates.

This clonotype was found many times. The antigen remains undetermined. This same sample was also part of a study on yellow fever vaccine responses in identical twins.

Sequenced: memory (CD45RO+) T cells sorted from blood. This chain connects TRBV6-1 to TRBJ2-1; TRBD2 matches at 7 bases. The TCR sequence derives from a woman aged 18 to 35 in good health. The CDR3 DNA follows: TGTGCCAGCAGTATGGGAGGGTTCAGTGAGCAGTTCTTC. Its translation: CASSMGGFSEQFF.